This T cell receptor beta chain derives from a study of shared clonotypes between healthy human individuals. Study details: The study drew on two women and three men aged 18 to 49 as donors. The study, taken as a whole, reports: Sampling included only blood; tissue repertoires likely differ.

Each PCR replicate from the sorted subsets contained about 200 ng DNA, which is about 31,000 T cell genomes. Only in-frame clones appear in the TCRdb table, and some are missing; sequencing was by immunoSEQ multiplex PCR. The sample shows a few million clones, approximately 92% of them seen only once. Details on this clone: What it binds is unknown.

In germline, CDR1 is SGHTA, CDR2 FQGNSA. V was clipped by 5 bases and J by 5 bases, with 12 bases between them. This CDR3 contains 13 residues. The V gene is TRBV7-2, the J gene TRBJ1-2; no definite D call. This sequence was found in a young man in good health. Sample: naive CD4+ T cells sorted from blood. Subset meaning: CD45RA+ positively selected. CDR3 amino acids: CASSDVKSYGYTF. The DNA of the CDR3 is TGTGCCAGCAGCGACGTAAAGTCTTATGGCTACACCTTC.